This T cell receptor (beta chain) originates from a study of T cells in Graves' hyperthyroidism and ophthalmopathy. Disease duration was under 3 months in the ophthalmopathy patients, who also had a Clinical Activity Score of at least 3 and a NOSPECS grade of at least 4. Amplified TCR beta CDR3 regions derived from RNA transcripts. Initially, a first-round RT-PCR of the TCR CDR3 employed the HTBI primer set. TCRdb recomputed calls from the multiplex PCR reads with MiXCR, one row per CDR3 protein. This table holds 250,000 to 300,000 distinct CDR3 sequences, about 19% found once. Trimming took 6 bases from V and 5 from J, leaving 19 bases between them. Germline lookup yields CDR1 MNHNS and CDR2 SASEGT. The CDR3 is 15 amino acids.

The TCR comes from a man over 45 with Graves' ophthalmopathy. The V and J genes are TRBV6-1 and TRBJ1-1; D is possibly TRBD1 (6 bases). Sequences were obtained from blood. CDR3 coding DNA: TGTGCCAGCAGGACTTTACAGGGTATTACAACTGAAGCTTTCTTT. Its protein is CASRTLQGITTEAFF.